This TCR beta chain was documented in a study of blood T cell repertoires in COVID-19. Generated by immunoSEQ multiplex PCR, the TCRdb table keeps only in-frame clones and is missing some. The repertoire holds 85,000 to 130,000 clones, with approximately 84% as singletons. Sequencing was carried out using peripheral blood. This clonotype originated in a man between 60 and 75 years old with acute or convalescent COVID-19.

DNA of the CDR3: TGTGCCAGCAGCCCCATGGGGACAGGGAGTAAGGAACTGTTTTTT. This sequence encodes CASSPMGTGSKELFF. V is TRBV7-2 and J is TRBJ1-4; 9 bases align to TRBD1. J lost 12 bases, V lost 5 bases, and 13 bases had no gene match. The CDR3 loop spans 15 amino acids. CDR1 is SGHTA and CDR2 is FQGNSA in the germline V gene.